Following are 12 T cell receptor beta chains from one sample sequenced in a study of monozygotic twins with inflammatory bowel disease (dated by TCRdb to the late 2010s). To prepare the library, 5' RACE was applied. Sequencing was carried out with an Illumina HiSeq 2500. Reprocessed by TCRdb, the reads give a single entry per CDR3 protein sequence, without DNA. The table kept for this sample lists approximately 210,000 distinct CDR3 sequences. More than 7.5% of the sample rests with the top ten. The sample taken for sequencing was blood. These receptors all stem from a human donor with ulcerative colitis or Crohn's disease, or a healthy co-twin of an affected twin (not recorded which).

The chain links TRBV5-1 to TRBJ2-2; TCRdb names TRBD1, which stays unverified in the absence of DNA. The CDR3 is 15 residues long. Germline CDR1 SGHRS, CDR2 YFSETQ. CDR3 region: CASSLSGGFTGELFF. Together with reference TRBV5-1 and TRBJ2-2, the CDR3 gives the full variable domain: KAGVTQTPRYLIKTRGQQVTLSCSPISGHRSVSWYQQTPGQGLQFLFEYFSETQRNKGNFPGRFSGRQFSNSRSEMNVSTLELGDSALYLCASSLSGGFTGELFFGEGSRLTVL.

The rearrangement links TRBV5-1 to TRBJ2-1; TCRdb returns TRBD2, unconfirmable since there is no DNA. Looked up from germline, CDR1 is SGHRS and CDR2 is YFSETQ. The CDR3 is 17 amino acids. This CDR3 reads CASSSKVLAVGHNEQFF. The full variable domain, with the rest looked up from reference TRBV5-1 and TRBJ2-1, is KAGVTQTPRYLIKTRGQQVTLSCSPISGHRSVSWYQQTPGQGLQFLFEYFSETQRNKGNFPGRFSGRQFSNSRSEMNVSTLELGDSALYLCASSSKVLAVGHNEQFFGPGTRLTVL.

CDR3 residues: CASSQDETRRAKNIQYF. The chain uses TRBV4-2 and TRBJ2-4; TCRdb returns TRBD2, unconfirmable since there is no DNA. Germline CDR1 reads LGHNA; CDR2 reads YNFKEQ. The CDR3 consists of 17 residues.

This chain joins TRBV6-1 and TRBJ1-3. The V gene's germline CDR1 is MNHNS and CDR2 SASEGT. The CDR3 length is 15 residues. CDR3: CASRSGSHSGNTIYF.

This sequence joins TRBV12-3 or TRBV12-4 and TRBJ2-6. This CDR3 contains 15 residues. Here the CDR3 reads CASIPNLSGANVLTF.

The chain couples TRBV7-3 to TRBJ2-4. Germline CDR1 reads SGHTA; CDR2 reads FQGTGA. The length of the CDR3 is 18 residues. The CDR3 loop reads CASSLTPFNMGAKNIQYF. The full variable domain, with the rest looked up from reference TRBV7-3 and TRBJ2-4, is GAGVSQTPSNKVTEKGKYVELRCDPISGHTALYWYRQSLGQGPEFLIYFQGTGAADDSGLPNDRFFAVRPEGSVSTLKIQRTERGDSAVYLCASSLTPFNMGAKNIQYFGAGTRLSVL.

The CDR3 spells CASSPQRGSYEQYF. This chain uses TRBV18 with TRBJ2-7. The CDR3 length is 14 residues. Germline assignment: CDR1 KGHSH and CDR2 LQKENI.

The rearrangement links TRBV5-1 to TRBJ1-1; TCRdb selects TRBD1, and the lack of DNA leaves this call unchecked. The CDR3 is made up of 15 amino acids. Germline V gene data show CDR1 as SGHRS and CDR2 as YFSETQ. The CDR3 loop is CASSFFGGWNTEAFF.

V and J are TRBV27 and TRBJ2-1; TCRdb indicates TRBD2, and absent DNA this call remains unverified. The CDR3 runs 14 residues. Germline V gives CDR1 MNHEY, CDR2 SMNVEV (reference sequence). The CDR3 loop reads CASSSLAPENEQFF.

The chain recombines TRBV7-7 with TRBJ2-7; TCRdb's D call of TRBD1 is untestable without DNA. This CDR3 comprises 15 residues. CDR1 SSHAT and CDR2 FNYEAQ come from the germline V gene (reference sequence). The chain's CDR3 is CASSPEFGTGYEQYF.

This rearrangement joins TRBV2 to TRBJ2-3. CDR1 is SNHLY, CDR2 FYNNEI, per germline. The CDR3 is 14 amino acids. The CDR3 sequence is CASSPRTGTDTQYF.

The chain is built from TRBV7-3 and TRBJ2-3; the D call from TCRdb, TRBD1, cannot be confirmed without DNA. The V gene's germline CDR1 is SGHTA and CDR2 FQGTGA. CDR3 size: 15 residues. The CDR3 sequence is CASSLKGGWGDTQYF.